This T cell receptor beta chain was identified in a study of regulatory T cells in long-lasting Graves disease. This clonotype was observed at least ten times. Its target is unknown. As for time point: newly diagnosed GD, antithyroid drugs for less than 3 months. Generation of the TCR library employed RNA extracted from PBMCs. Arm-PCR of CDR3 regions with iRepertoire HTBI primers generated TCR beta libraries. TCRdb re-called the multiplex PCR reads through MiXCR, storing one row per CDR3 protein. The sample gives 350,000 to 450,000 distinct CDR3 sequences, 14% to 15% of which show up once; over 15% is in the top ten. Study-wide results and caveats: TRBV28, TRBJ1-2 and TRBJ2-5 emerged as the favored segments in persistent disease.

The germline gives CDR1 SGHTA, CDR2 FQGNSA. V shed 5 bases and J shed 2 bases, with 12 bases lying between them. This CDR3 is built from 14 residues. In addition, the sample was reused for a study of T cells in Graves' hyperthyroidism and ophthalmopathy. That report notes: Disease duration under 2 months; hyperthyroidism patients were aged 18 to 65. With the HTBI primer set, the TCR CDR3 went through a first round of RT-PCR.

The material sequenced was peripheral blood mononuclear cells (PBMCs), taken at new diagnosis, from a patient treated with antithyroid drugs. This chain joins TRBV7-2 and TRBJ2-5, with a weak D call TRBD2 (6 bases). This clonotype originated in a woman aged 25 to 39 with Graves disease. CDR3 in DNA: TGTGCCAGCAGCATCATAGCGGAACAAGAGACCCAGTACTTC. It codes for CASSIIAEQETQYF.